This T cell receptor beta chain was captured in a study of long-term antiretroviral therapy in people with HIV. General study results and limits: Viral resistance, ART adherence and therapy changes all lacked available data. Repertoires with HIV possessed tighter CDR3 length spans than those of controls.

PBMC samples from each donor numbered at least one pre-ART and at least two post-ART. The CDR3 is 15 residues long. J gave up 7 bases and V 4 bases, and 11 bases lay outside the gene matches. Germline V gene data show CDR1 as MNHNS and CDR2 as SASEGT. To note about this clone: The antigen remains unidentified.

The authors ran the immunoSEQ assay, v3.0, at survey level. Sequenced by immunoSEQ multiplex PCR; TCRdb stores in-frame clones only, minus some. The sample lists 25,000 to 30,000 clones; almost 80% were seen once. This sample comprised unsorted PBMCs, obtained 2.1 years after starting antiretroviral therapy. The TCR originated in a man aged 25 to 45 with HIV. The chain links TRBV6-1 to TRBJ1-2; 8 nucleotides line up with TRBD1. This CDR3 reads CASSVDRGLQSGYTF. The CDR3 DNA reads as TGTGCCAGCAGTGTAGACAGGGGACTTCAGTCTGGCTACACCTTC.